This T cell receptor beta chain was identified during a study of shared clonotypes between healthy human individuals. Study information: Researchers assigned three CD4 naive, three CD4 memory, two CD8 naive and one CD8 memory plate to each donor. Study-level findings and limits: Researchers found naive subsets generally carried larger estimated richness than memory subsets.

This clone was counted many times. Its antigen is still unknown. The germline gives CDR1 SGHRS, CDR2 YFSETQ. The CDR3 sequence is 15 residues long. V lost 2 bases and J lost 3; bases outside the gene matches: 7. Assay execution took place at the deep level. The authors split each subset's genomic DNA evenly across several immunoSEQ plates. Profiled with immunoSEQ multiplex PCR; TCRdb holds only in-frame clones, not every one. The repertoire holds about 990,000 clones, with about 84% as singletons. This receptor was obtained from a man aged 18 to 30 in good health. Some clones in this sample may be carry-over from other donors' samples. The chain links TRBV5-1 to TRBJ2-5; 7 positions match TRBD1. Specimen: memory CD4+ T cells from PBMCs. Stated subset: CD45RA-negative fraction. In DNA, the CDR3 is TGCGCCAGCAGCTTCCCTGGGACAGCTAAAGAGACCCAGTACTTC. Amino acid sequence: CASSFPGTAKETQYF.